These 19 T cell receptor beta chains share one sample of origin, sequenced in a study of blood T cells in healthy people across ages. Sample-barcoded 5' priming and a J-beta primer mix drove a second PCR of roughly 7 to 11 cycles. A single record per CDR3 protein comes from TCRdb applying MiXCR to the 5' RACE reads. The table lists about 290,000 distinct CDR3 sequences, less than 30% of them singletons. The material sequenced was blood. Every receptor here comes from a woman between 65 and 79 years old in good health.

The chain carries TRBV18 and TRBJ2-7, with D tentatively TRBD1 (5 bases). Trimming stripped 2 bases from V and 2 bases from J, with 10 bases between. The germline gives CDR1 KGHSH, CDR2 LQKENI. This CDR3 has 14 residues. DNA for the CDR3: TGTGCCAGCTCACCAACACAGGCCCCCTACGAGCAGTACTTC. It yields the protein CASSPTQAPYEQYF.

This clonotype was found once. This may come from a read error, since a much larger clone is one base off. The chain is built from TRBV6-5 and TRBJ2-1, with D possibly TRBD2 on 5 matching bases. Germline V lookup: CDR1 MNHEY, CDR2 SVGAGI. The CDR3 is 17 residues long. CDR3 amino acids: CANSYSSTSGLYNEQFF. CDR3 coding DNA: TGTGCCAACAGTTACTCGAGTACCAGCGGACTTTACAATGAGCAGTTCTTC.

The V gene is TRBV4-2, the J gene TRBJ1-4, with D hard to call. Trimming left V 0 bases short and J 0 bases short, with 11 bases between. This CDR3 region has 17 residues. Germline lookup yields CDR1 LGHNA and CDR2 YNFKEQ. The CDR3: CASSQDGRQATNEKLFF. The CDR3 DNA follows: TGTGCCAGCAGCCAAGATGGTAGGCAGGCAACTAATGAAAAACTGTTTTTT.

This clonotype was recorded many times. This rearrangement joins TRBV3-1 to TRBJ1-4, with 7 bases matching TRBD1. CDR3 length equals 16 residues. V was pared by 1 base and J by 7 bases, with 9 bases of the junction left unmatched. Germline V CDR1 and CDR2: LGHDT, YNNKEL (reference sequence). The CDR3 spells CASSQGDKAGGEKLFF. The CDR3 region has the DNA TGTGCCAGCAGCCAAGGGGACAAGGCAGGGGGTGAAAAACTGTTTTTT. Full variable domain (remainder filled in from reference TRBV3-1 and TRBJ1-4): DTAVSQTPKYLVTQMGNDKSIKCEQNLGHDTMYWYKQDSKKFLKIMFSYNNKELIINETVPNRFSPKSPDKAHLNLHINSLELGDSAVYFCASSQGDKAGGEKLFFGSGTQLSVL.

This clonotype was seen only once. V gene TRBV28 combines with J gene TRBJ2-5; TRBD2 agrees at 12 bases. Germline V gene data show CDR1 as MDHEN and CDR2 as SYDVKM. V lost 8 bases to trimming and J lost 4 bases; unmatched junction nucleotides: 8. The CDR3 runs to 15 residues. In DNA form, the CDR3 reads TGTGCCAGCGGGGGACTAGCGGGCTTTGGAGAGACCCAGTACTTC. The encoded protein is CASGGLAGFGETQYF.

This chain links TRBV6-1 with TRBJ2-1, with 7 bases that match TRBD1. This CDR3 is built from 14 residues. V was pared by 2 bases and J by 15 bases, with 13 bases of the junction left unmatched. In germline, CDR1 is MNHNS, CDR2 SASEGT. CDR3 region: CASSEWVQGERRFF. For the CDR3, the DNA is TGTGCCAGCAGTGAATGGGTTCAGGGGGAGAGACGGTTCTTC.

The chain joins TRBV7-2 to TRBJ2-5; D is undetermined. Germline lookup yields CDR1 SGHTA and CDR2 FQGNSA. V was shortened by 5 bases and J by 5 bases, with 12 bases between the two germline ends. This CDR3 spans 13 amino acids. The CDR3 reads CASSRDPGETQYF. DNA of the CDR3: TGTGCCAGCAGCCGAGATCCCGGGGAGACCCAGTACTTC.

This clonotype was seen at least ten times. The chain links TRBV24-1 to TRBJ2-1, with D tentatively TRBD2 (6 bases). The CDR3 loop spans 16 amino acids. V gave up 2 bases and J gave up 0 bases, with 10 bases separating them. CDR1 is KGHDR and CDR2 is SFDVKD in the germline V gene. The CDR3 loop reads CATSDSWRDSYNEQFF. In DNA, the CDR3 is TGTGCCACCAGTGATTCGTGGCGGGACTCCTACAATGAGCAGTTCTTC.

This clonotype was seen only a few times. The chain combines TRBV10-3 with TRBJ1-5, with D hard to call. Trimming removed 1 base from V and 7 bases from J, with 14 bases in between. CDR3 length: 15 amino acids. The germline gives CDR1 ENHRY, CDR2 SYGVKD. The CDR3 protein is CAISEFGPLGQPQHF. The DNA of the CDR3 is TGTGCCATCAGTGAGTTTGGACCCCTGGGACAGCCCCAGCATTTT.

This clonotype has only a few counts. The genes are TRBV5-6 and TRBJ2-1; possibly TRBD1 for D (6 bases). Germline lookup yields CDR1 SGHDT and CDR2 YYEEEE. This CDR3 region has 15 residues. V lost 4 bases and J 4 bases, leaving 15 bases between the germline ends. CDR3 nucleotides: TGTGCCAGCAGCACTGACAGGCTCCCTTACAATGAGCAGTTCTTC. Translating gives CASSTDRLPYNEQFF. Supplemented by reference TRBV5-6 and TRBJ2-1, the full variable domain reads DAGVTQSPTHLIKTRGQQVTLRCSPKSGHDTVSWYQQALGQGPQFIFQYYEEEERQRGNFPDRFSGHQFPNYSSELNVNALLLGDSALYLCASSTDRLPYNEQFFGPGTRLTVL.

J is TRBJ1-2 and V is TRBV6-5; a possible D gene is TRBD1 (6 bases). Germline V CDR1 and CDR2: MNHEY, SVGAGI. With 5 bases removed from V and 4 bases from J, the gap between germline ends came to 17 bases. The length of the CDR3 is 15 residues. DNA of the CDR3: TGTGCCAGCAGTACGAGGTCGCTAGGGGGCTATGGCTACACCTTC. Protein product: CASSTRSLGGYGYTF.

This clonotype was detected only once. The genes are TRBV29-1 and TRBJ2-2, with a possible D match to TRBD1 (5 bases). The germline gives CDR1 SQVTM, CDR2 ANQGSEA. This CDR3 spans 13 amino acids. The V end lost 3 bases, the J end lost 2 bases, and 7 bases lay between the germline ends. The DNA for the CDR3 is TGCAGCGTTGAGGGGCTAAACACCGGGGAGCTGTTTTTT. Protein: CSVEGLNTGELFF.

The V and J genes are TRBV7-9 and TRBJ1-2; D might be TRBD1 (5 bases). CDR3 size: 15 residues. Germline V gives CDR1 SEHNR, CDR2 FQNEAQ (reference sequence). V lost 5 bases and J 8 bases, leaving 21 bases between the germline ends. Written as DNA, the CDR3 is TGTGCCAGCAGCGGTTCCTTGGGGGGACCTCTCGGCTACACCTTC. This sequence encodes CASSGSLGGPLGYTF.

V and J are TRBV14 and TRBJ2-4; 9 positions agree with TRBD2. Trimming took 5 bases from V and 6 from J; bases not matched to a gene: 5. The length of the CDR3 is 14 residues. Per germline, CDR1 SGHDN and CDR2 FVKESK. CDR3 protein: CASSSMREGNIQYF. DNA of the CDR3: TGTGCCAGCAGCTCAATGCGGGAGGGAAACATTCAGTACTTC.

This clonotype has at least ten counts. V and J are TRBV9 and TRBJ2-2; D may be TRBD2 (5 bases). The V end was cut by 4 bases, the J end by 5 bases, with 9 bases between. The CDR3 totals 13 residues. CDR1 is SGDLS, CDR2 YYNGEE, per germline. The CDR3 nucleotides are TGTGCCAGCAGCCCGCGACTAACCGGGGAGCTGTTTTTT. This codes for CASSPRLTGELFF.

The chain links TRBV27 to TRBJ2-7, with D unresolved. Germline V gene data show CDR1 as MNHEY and CDR2 as SMNVEV (reference sequence). The CDR3 loop spans 12 amino acids. V lost 9 bases to trimming and J lost 4 bases, with 13 bases between them. The CDR3 DNA is TGTGCCAGGGACGAGAGAAGTTACGAGCAGTACTTC. Its translation: CARDERSYEQYF.

This clonotype was observed at least ten times. V gene TRBV7-2 combines with J gene TRBJ2-5; D unresolved. The CDR3 runs to 14 residues. Germline V CDR1 and CDR2: SGHTA, FQGNSA. V was clipped by 2 bases and J by 5 bases, with 12 bases between them. The CDR3 DNA sequence: TGTGCCAGCAGCTTAAATGTGGCGAGGGAGACCCAGTACTTC. This encodes CASSLNVARETQYF.

The gene calls are TRBV6-5 and TRBJ2-3, with a tentative D call TRBD2 (5 bases). Deletions cut 6 bases from V and 2 bases from J, with 12 bases between. The CDR3 length is 14 residues. The germline V gene encodes CDR1 MNHEY and CDR2 SVGAGI. In DNA form, the CDR3 reads TGTGCCAGCAGGCGGGCCCACACCACAGATACGCAGTATTTT. It specifies CASRRAHTTDTQYF.

The chain employs TRBV20-1 and TRBJ2-3, with 9 nucleotides matching TRBD1. The CDR3 totals 15 residues. Germline V lookup: CDR1 DFQATT, CDR2 SNEGSKA (reference sequence). The trim removed 6 bases at V and 4 bases at J, leaving 11 bases unmatched. The CDR3 sequence: CSAILGTGQSDTQYF. The DNA of the CDR3 is TGCAGTGCCATCCTTGGGACAGGGCAATCAGATACGCAGTATTTT.